These T cell receptor beta chains were read from a single sample in a study of blood T cells in healthy people across ages. In TCRdb, the 5' RACE reads were re-called with MiXCR into one record per CDR3 protein. This sample has some 730,000 distinct CDR3 sequences; approximately 22% occur once, and the top ten carry 20% to 25%. The material sequenced was blood. These receptors originate from a man aged 65 to 79 in good health. The CDR3 runs from the conserved cysteine through the conserved F or W. D genes are given only for firm matches. Not every row has a clone size; where given, it reads once, few, many or a size class.

clone size	J gene	D gene	V gene	CDR3 protein	CDR3 DNA
NA	TRBJ2-3	TRBD1	TRBV20-1	CSASMNRGTDTQYF	TGCAGTGCTAGTATGAACAGGGGAACAGATACGCAGTATTTT
NA	TRBJ2-3	NA	TRBV18	CASSLENTQYF	TGTGCCAGCTCCCTCGAGAATACGCAGTATTTT
NA	TRBJ2-5	NA	TRBV6-5	CASWGQGWQETQYF	TGTGCCAGTTGGGGGCAGGGGTGGCAAGAGACCCAGTACTTC
few	TRBJ1-1	TRBD1	TRBV19	CASRMTGYDEAFF	TGTGCCAGTAGAATGACAGGGTATGATGAAGCTTTCTTT
few	TRBJ2-1	TRBD2	TRBV29-1	CSALDTGGPINEQFF	TGCAGCGCTCTAGACACGGGAGGGCCAATCAATGAGCAGTTCTTC
NA	TRBJ2-3	NA	TRBV24-1	CATSDPSTGYGGTDTQYF	TGTGCCACCAGTGACCCCTCGACTGGGTACGGGGGCACAGATACGCAGTATTTT
NA	TRBJ2-6	NA	TRBV5-1	CASSLSVGYGANVLTF	TGCGCCAGCAGCCTCTCAGTTGGGTATGGGGCCAACGTCCTGACTTTC
few	TRBJ1-4	NA	TRBV20-1	CSAVGGGGLEKLFF	TGCAGTGCGGTAGGCGGCGGGGGCCTGGAAAAACTGTTTTTT
NA	TRBJ2-1	NA	TRBV18	CASSPPSGGSYNEQFF	TGTGCCAGCTCACCACCGTCCGGGGGCTCCTACAATGAGCAGTTCTTC
NA	TRBJ2-1	NA	TRBV12-3/TRBV12-4	CASSSARDRAINEQFF	TGTGCCAGCAGTTCCGCCCGGGACCGGGCTATCAATGAGCAGTTCTTC
few	TRBJ2-2	TRBD2	TRBV5-1	CASSGSSGRNGELFF	TGCGCCAGCAGTGGGAGTAGCGGGAGAAATGGGGAGCTGTTTTTT
NA	TRBJ1-1	NA	TRBV19	CASSIRGADTEAFF	TGTGCCAGTAGTATACGGGGGGCGGACACTGAAGCTTTCTTT
NA	TRBJ2-7	NA	TRBV20-1	CSARLILFGHRSYEQYF	TGCAGTGCTAGACTAATCTTATTTGGACACAGGTCCTACGAGCAGTACTTC
NA	TRBJ2-3	NA	TRBV5-1	CASSYDLGTDTQYF	TGCGCCAGCAGCTACGACCTGGGCACAGATACGCAGTATTTT
NA	TRBJ2-4	TRBD1	TRBV14	CASSALGTGGSKNIQYF	TGTGCCAGCAGCGCACTGGGGACAGGGGGCTCCAAAAACATTCAGTACTTC
NA	TRBJ2-1	NA	TRBV30	CAWSVRLEQFF	TGTGCCTGGAGTGTACGCCTTGAGCAGTTCTTC
NA	TRBJ2-3	TRBD2	TRBV10-3	CAISKGLVTDTQYF	TGTGCCATCAGTAAAGGACTAGTTACAGATACGCAGTATTTT
NA	TRBJ2-1	TRBD1	TRBV2	CASRGQGAQEQFF	TGTGCCAGCAGGGGACAGGGGGCGCAGGAGCAGTTCTTC
few	TRBJ2-1	TRBD2	TRBV27	CASSPGGDNYNEQFF	TGTGCCAGCAGTCCGGGGGGGGACAACTACAATGAGCAGTTCTTC
few	TRBJ2-5	NA	TRBV20-1	CSVSFMGRRALGTQYF	TGCAGTGTATCATTCATGGGGCGGAGGGCTCTGGGAACCCAGTACTTC
NA	TRBJ2-1	TRBD2	TRBV7-2	CASSLVGGSGGYNEQFF	TGTGCCAGCAGCTTAGTGGGGGGGAGCGGGGGCTACAATGAGCAGTTCTTC
NA	TRBJ1-5	TRBD1	TRBV14	CASSQDFMQGANNQPQHF	TGTGCCAGCAGCCAAGATTTTATGCAGGGGGCAAACAATCAGCCCCAGCATTTT
many	TRBJ1-5	NA	TRBV7-2	CASSFAVSGRQPQHF	TGTGCCAGCAGCTTTGCGGTGTCCGGGAGACAGCCCCAGCATTTT
few	TRBJ2-7	TRBD1	TRBV2	CASSQDRGHLGEQYF	TGTGCCAGCAGTCAAGACAGGGGTCACCTTGGCGAGCAGTACTTC
few	TRBJ1-6	NA	TRBV6-5	CASSRQEGNSPLHF	TGTGCCAGCAGCCGCCAGGAGGGCAATTCACCCCTCCACTTT
many	TRBJ2-1	TRBD2	TRBV28	CASSFWKTGGLSYNEQFF	TGTGCCAGCAGTTTCTGGAAGACGGGGGGTCTCTCCTACAATGAGCAGTTCTTC
few	TRBJ2-1	NA	TRBV20-1	CSAKHRVNEQFF	TGCAGTGCTAAACACAGGGTTAATGAGCAGTTCTTC
NA	TRBJ2-2	NA	TRBV12-3/TRBV12-4	CASSPTGWGELFF	TGTGCCAGCAGTCCGACCGGGTGGGGGGAGCTGTTTTTT
few	TRBJ2-3	TRBD1	TRBV24-1	CATERTGSTDTQYF	TGTGCCACCGAGAGGACAGGGAGTACAGATACGCAGTATTTT
many	TRBJ1-2	NA	TRBV6-6	CASLRDYGYTF	TGTGCCAGCCTGAGGGACTATGGCTACACCTTC
NA	TRBJ2-1	TRBD2	TRBV5-1	CASSLDSGSLNEQFF	TGCGCCAGCAGCTTGGATAGCGGGAGTCTGAATGAGCAGTTCTTC
few	TRBJ2-7	NA	TRBV20-1	CSARINYEQYF	TGCAGTGCAAGGATAAATTACGAGCAGTACTTC
NA	TRBJ2-1	TRBD1	TRBV5-1	CASSARDRGFYNEQFF	TGCGCCAGCAGCGCCCGGGACAGGGGCTTTTACAATGAGCAGTTCTTC
many	TRBJ2-7	NA	TRBV12-3/TRBV12-4	CASSLRDNSYEQYF	TGTGCCAGCAGTTTAAGGGACAACTCCTACGAGCAGTACTTC
NA	TRBJ1-2	NA	TRBV2	CASSEIFGYSNYGYTF	TGTGCCAGCAGTGAAATCTTCGGGTACTCGAACTATGGCTACACCTTC
few	TRBJ2-1	TRBD2	TRBV7-6	CASSHLGGAYNEQFF	TGTGCCAGCAGCCACCTCGGGGGGGCCTACAATGAGCAGTTCTTC
NA	TRBJ2-7	NA	TRBV20-1	CSARDNRGPYEQYF	TGCAGTGCTAGAGATAATCGGGGTCCCTACGAGCAGTACTTC
NA	TRBJ1-1	TRBD1	TRBV27	CASSPPGTGVEAFF	TGTGCCAGCAGTCCGCCCGGGACAGGGGTTGAAGCTTTCTTT
few	TRBJ1-1	NA	TRBV18	CASSPREQGAEAFF	TGTGCCAGCTCACCACGGGAACAGGGCGCTGAAGCTTTCTTT
NA	TRBJ1-1	NA	TRBV6-1	CASSPGHAAFF	TGTGCCAGCAGTCCGGGGCATGCAGCTTTCTTT
few	TRBJ2-1	TRBD1	TRBV24-1	CATSGGQYNEQFF	TGTGCCACCAGTGGGGGACAGTACAATGAGCAGTTCTTC
NA	TRBJ2-1	NA	TRBV9	CASSASDSNYNEQFF	TGTGCCAGCAGTGCATCGGACTCCAATTACAATGAGCAGTTCTTC
NA	TRBJ1-2	TRBD1	TRBV18	CASSPTDRTGVGYTF	TGTGCCAGCTCACCAACGGATCGGACAGGGGTCGGCTACACCTTC
few	TRBJ2-5	NA	TRBV7-9	CASSSSSGYQETQYF	TGTGCCAGCAGCTCCAGTTCGGGGTACCAAGAGACCCAGTACTTC
NA	TRBJ2-5	TRBD2	TRBV6-1	CATETSGQETQYF	TGTGCCACCGAGACTAGCGGACAAGAGACCCAGTACTTC
NA	TRBJ2-4	NA	TRBV20-1	CSGLGGKNIQYF	TGCAGTGGCCTGGGGGGCAAAAACATTCAGTACTTC
NA	TRBJ2-5	TRBD1	TRBV5-1	CASSSSRGQEETQYF	TGCGCCAGCAGCTCCTCGCGGGGACAGGAGGAGACCCAGTACTTC
few	TRBJ2-3	NA	TRBV10-3	CAISESVRRGTSTDTQYF	TGTGCCATCAGTGAGTCCGTCCGAAGGGGGACTAGCACAGATACGCAGTATTTT
few	TRBJ1-2	NA	TRBV6-1	CASSERTVNYGYTF	TGTGCCAGCAGTGAAAGGACCGTTAACTATGGCTACACCTTC
many	TRBJ2-1	NA	TRBV13	CASSLRLEQFF	TGTGCCAGCAGCTTAAGGCTTGAGCAGTTCTTC
few	TRBJ2-7	NA	TRBV28	CASSLFPHEQYF	TGTGCCAGCAGTTTGTTCCCCCACGAGCAGTACTTC
few	TRBJ2-5	NA	TRBV12-3/TRBV12-4	CASSLSGGTQYF	TGTGCCAGCAGTTTATCTGGGGGGACCCAGTACTTC
few	TRBJ2-2	TRBD2	TRBV6-5	CASTSGSVNTGELFF	TGTGCCAGTACTAGCGGGAGCGTGAACACCGGGGAGCTGTTTTTT
NA	TRBJ2-7	TRBD1	TRBV7-9	CASSSPGQGPYEQYF	TGTGCCAGCAGCAGCCCGGGACAGGGCCCCTACGAGCAGTACTTC
NA	TRBJ1-2	NA	TRBV3-1	CASSQDLDGYGYTF	TGTGCCAGCAGCCAAGACCTTGATGGGTATGGCTACACCTTC
many	TRBJ1-4	TRBD1	TRBV12-3/TRBV12-4	CASKQGASNEKLFF	TGTGCCAGCAAACAGGGGGCGTCTAATGAAAAACTGTTTTTT
NA	TRBJ2-7	NA	TRBV5-1	CASSSESGAGAEQYF	TGCGCCAGCAGTTCTGAGTCTGGCGCAGGCGCCGAGCAGTACTTC